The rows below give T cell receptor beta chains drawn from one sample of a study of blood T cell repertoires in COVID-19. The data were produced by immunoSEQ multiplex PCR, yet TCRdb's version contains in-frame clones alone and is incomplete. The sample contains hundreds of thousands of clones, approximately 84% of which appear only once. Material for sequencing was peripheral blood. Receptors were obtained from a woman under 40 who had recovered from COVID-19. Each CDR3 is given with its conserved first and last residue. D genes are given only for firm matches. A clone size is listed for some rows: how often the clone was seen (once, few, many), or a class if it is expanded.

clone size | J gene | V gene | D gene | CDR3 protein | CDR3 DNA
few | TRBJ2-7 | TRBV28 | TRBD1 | CASSTGTGLEQYF | TGTGCCAGCAGTACCGGGACAGGGCTCGAGCAGTACTTC
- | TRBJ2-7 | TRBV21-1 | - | CASTTRTSGTYEQYF | TGTGCCAGCACCACAAGGACTAGCGGGACCTACGAGCAGTACTTC
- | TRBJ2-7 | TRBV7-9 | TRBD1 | CASSLTGGGQGIREQYF | TGTGCCAGCAGCTTAACAGGCGGGGGACAGGGGATTCGGGAGCAGTACTTC
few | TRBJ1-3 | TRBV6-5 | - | CASSYFSYISGNTIYF | TGTGCCAGCAGTTATTTTTCGTATATCTCTGGAAACACCATATATTTT
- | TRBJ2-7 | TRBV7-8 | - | CASNLLTGEQYF | TGTGCCAGCAACTTACTCACGGGAGAGCAGTACTTC
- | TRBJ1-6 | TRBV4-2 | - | CASSQGWGENSPLHF | TGTGCCAGCAGCCAGGGTTGGGGGGAAAATTCACCCCTCCACTTT
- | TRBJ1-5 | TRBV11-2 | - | CASSSPVEGNQPQHF | TGTGCCAGCAGCTCGCCCGTTGAGGGCAATCAGCCCCAGCATTTT
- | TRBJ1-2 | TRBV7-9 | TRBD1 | CASSSPGQDHFLNYGYTF | TGTGCCAGCAGCTCTCCGGGACAGGACCACTTTTTGAACTATGGCTACACCTTC
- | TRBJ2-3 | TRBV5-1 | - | CASSLAGPGVLNGDTQYF | TGCGCCAGCAGCTTGGCCGGGCCCGGGGTACTAAATGGAGATACGCAGTATTTT
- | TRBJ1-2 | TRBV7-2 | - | CASSIGTNYGYTF | TGTGCCAGCAGCATTGGGACAAACTATGGCTACACCTTC
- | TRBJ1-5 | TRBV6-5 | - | CASSYSPYAGQPQHF | TGTGCCAGCAGTTACTCCCCTTACGCGGGGCAGCCCCAGCATTTT